The rows below give T cell receptor beta chains drawn from one sample of a study of blood T cell repertoires in COVID-19. Profiled with immunoSEQ multiplex PCR; TCRdb holds only in-frame clones, not every one. The sample carries approximately 380,000 clones, about 88% recorded once. What was sequenced was PBMCs or T cells enriched from blood (not recorded which). The receptors derive from a woman aged 18-35 years who had recovered from COVID-19. Both conserved end residues are part of each CDR3. Not every row has a clone size; where given, it reads once, few, many or a size class.

V	J	size	CDR3
TRBV9	TRBJ2-1	few	CASSVSGGPGNEQFF
TRBV2	TRBJ1-1	-	CASSQDRGRNTEAFF
TRBV6-5	TRBJ1-2	-	CASSYSVTGGWYGYTF
TRBV28	TRBJ2-2	-	CASSLTDRDTGELFF
TRBV21-1	TRBJ2-7	-	CASSYSPDCRDRGYEQYF
TRBV18	TRBJ2-3	-	CASSPLRWPGEADTQYF
TRBV12-5	TRBJ2-3	-	CASGLASGGVGPDTQYF
TRBV7-9	TRBJ1-1	-	CASSLVSGSTEAFF
TRBV10-3	TRBJ1-5	-	CAISLTGDDQPQHF
TRBV5-4	TRBJ2-1	-	CASSLVGQGLAQFF
TRBV19	TRBJ1-5	-	CASSTYDRGSNQPQHF
TRBV6-5	TRBJ1-5	-	CASRPGNYSNQPQHF
TRBV18	TRBJ1-4	-	CASSPDDRGGSNEKLFF
TRBV9	TRBJ2-5	-	CASSVRGQGYAETQYF
TRBV6-1	TRBJ1-5	-	CASSERRDQPQHF
TRBV7-7	TRBJ1-4	few	CASSLATGPNEKLFF
TRBV4-2	TRBJ1-1	-	CASSQAGSTEAFF
TRBV15	TRBJ1-4	-	CATSRAHSATNEKLFF
TRBV5-6	TRBJ2-7	-	CASSRDRNPYEQYF
TRBV30	TRBJ1-5	-	CAWSVDRGQPQHF
TRBV27	TRBJ2-1	once	CASSKGLVLLYNEQFF
TRBV14	TRBJ1-4	-	CASSPRVATNEKLFF
TRBV7-2	TRBJ1-3	-	CASSVGQGKGNTIYF
TRBV7-3	TRBJ2-2	-	CASRLVVDTGELFF
TRBV27	TRBJ2-3	-	CASSAIAGPRTDTQYF
TRBV4-1	TRBJ2-7	-	CASSQDRYEQYF
TRBV5-5	TRBJ2-7	-	CASSFWASEQYF
TRBV29-1	TRBJ2-1	-	CSVDNRGPYNEQFF
TRBV3-1/TRBV3-2	TRBJ2-1	-	CASSQGRPNEQFF
TRBV2	TRBJ1-5	-	CASRSGGSQPQHF
TRBV4-1	TRBJ1-1	once	CASSQVGSMNTEAFF
TRBV6-4	TRBJ2-2	-	CASSHQGATGELFF
TRBV29-1	TRBJ1-1	-	CSVGPTGWNTEAFF
TRBV10-3	TRBJ2-6	-	CAISEPQGRGGANVLTF
TRBV11-2	TRBJ1-2	-	CASSLMVGVGYTF
TRBV7-9	TRBJ2-6	-	CASSLPQGLGANVLTF
TRBV15	TRBJ1-4	-	CATSRDIGPGEKLFF
TRBV5-5	TRBJ2-5	-	CASSPFRTSGGGLETQYF
TRBV11-2	TRBJ1-6	-	CASSYDHSSYNSPLHF
TRBV4-2	TRBJ2-7	-	CASSPRSGVVYEQYF